This TCR beta chain was sequenced for a study of blood T cell repertoires in COVID-19. Study at large: The United States, Italy and Spain provided the acute and convalescent COVID-19 samples.

CDR3 size: 15 residues. V gave up 5 bases and J gave up 4 bases; unmatched junction bases: 9. The V gene's germline CDR1 is MNHEY and CDR2 SVGAGI. Authors' data handling: Nucleated cell number was recorded as an estimate derived from reference gene primer amplification. The data were produced by immunoSEQ multiplex PCR, yet TCRdb's version contains in-frame clones alone and is incomplete. V and J calls and clone size are those listed in that table; D and trimming were worked out from the DNA. The sample has about 89,000 clones, around 93% seen once. This clonotype was sampled from a human donor with active COVID-19. The donor label of this sample is uncertain. This chain connects TRBV6-5 to TRBJ1-2; 8 bases agree with TRBD1. The source material was peripheral blood. CDR3 DNA: TGTGCCAGCAGTAGCCGGACAGGGAGGGGCTATGGCTACACCTTC. It is translated as CASSSRTGRGYGYTF.